This T cell receptor beta chain stems from a study of blood T cell repertoires in COVID-19. Study information: Specimens from acute and convalescent COVID-19 originated in the United States, Italy and Spain. From T cells, B-cell-depleted T cells, or PBMCs came the material, which was cDNA or gDNA.

Trimming took 4 bases from V and 8 from J, leaving 9 bases between them. The CDR3 has 13 residues. The germline V gene has CDR1 MGHDK and CDR2 SYGVNS. As originally analysed: Scientists estimated how many nucleated cells there were by amplifying reference gene primers. The protocol was immunoSEQ multiplex PCR, while the TCRdb copy is restricted to in-frame clones and leaves out a portion. V and J calls and clone size are copied from that table; D and trimming were computed from the DNA. The data hold approximately 380,000 clones, with 85% observed a single time. The sequence was obtained from a woman between 18 and 29 years old with acute or convalescent COVID-19. V is TRBV25-1 and J is TRBJ1-6, with D tentatively TRBD1 (5 bases). Sequenced: peripheral blood. The CDR3 bases are TGTGCCAGCAGTGTCCAGGGTTATTCACCCCTCCACTTT. As protein: CASSVQGYSPLHF.